A selection of T cell receptor beta chains follows, all from one sample in a study of cytomegalovirus exposure and HLA in healthy donors. Generated by immunoSEQ multiplex PCR, the TCRdb table keeps only in-frame clones and is missing some. Of 70,000 to 95,000 clones in the sample, roughly 75% were seen once. Material for sequencing was PBMCs. These receptors originate from a man aged 35-49 years in good health and CMV-seronegative. CDR3s include the opening cysteine and the closing phenylalanine or tryptophan. Each record gives: D gene, V gene, J gene, CDR3 protein, CDR3 DNA. A D gene is named only where the DNA matches it firmly.

.	TRBV9	TRBJ1-2	CASSLRTGVGYDYGYTF	TGTGCCAGCAGCCTACGAACGGGGGTGGGATATGATTATGGCTACACCTTC
.	TRBV5-1	TRBJ2-2	CASSSGSASSITGELFF	TGCGCCAGCAGCTCCGGAAGCGCTAGCTCAATCACCGGGGAGCTGTTTTTT
.	TRBV4-2	TRBJ1-2	CASSQDLSGVYGYTF	TGTGCCAGCAGCCAAGACCTCTCAGGGGTCTATGGCTACACCTTC
TRBD2	TRBV10-3	TRBJ2-5	CAVRTSGETQYF	TGTGCCGTCCGGACTAGCGGAGAGACCCAGTACTTC
TRBD1	TRBV28	TRBJ2-6	CASSSRTGGRYGANVLTF	TGTGCCAGCAGCTCAAGGACAGGGGGCAGGTATGGGGCCAACGTCCTGACTTTC
.	TRBV6-5	TRBJ2-7	CASSYSGSPSYEQYF	TGTGCCAGCAGTTACTCGGGCAGTCCTTCCTACGAGCAGTACTTC
.	TRBV6-6	TRBJ2-5	CASSYSEDRWYF	TGTGCCAGCAGTTACTCGGAGGACCGATGGTACTTC
TRBD1	TRBV6-5	TRBJ2-6	CASSYRTGAGANVLTF	TGTGCCAGCAGTTACCGGACAGGGGCGGGGGCCAACGTCCTGACTTTC
.	TRBV28	TRBJ1-2	CASSDTPTGTYGYTF	TGCGCCAGCAGTGACACCCCTACAGGTACCTATGGCTACACCTTC
TRBD2	TRBV11-2	TRBJ2-1	CASSQGLAGPSSYNEQFF	TGTGCCAGCAGCCAGGGGTTAGCGGGACCCAGCTCCTACAATGAGCAGTTCTTC
.	TRBV19	TRBJ1-1	CASKQELSTEAFF	TGTGCCAGTAAGCAGGAATTGAGCACTGAAGCTTTCTTT